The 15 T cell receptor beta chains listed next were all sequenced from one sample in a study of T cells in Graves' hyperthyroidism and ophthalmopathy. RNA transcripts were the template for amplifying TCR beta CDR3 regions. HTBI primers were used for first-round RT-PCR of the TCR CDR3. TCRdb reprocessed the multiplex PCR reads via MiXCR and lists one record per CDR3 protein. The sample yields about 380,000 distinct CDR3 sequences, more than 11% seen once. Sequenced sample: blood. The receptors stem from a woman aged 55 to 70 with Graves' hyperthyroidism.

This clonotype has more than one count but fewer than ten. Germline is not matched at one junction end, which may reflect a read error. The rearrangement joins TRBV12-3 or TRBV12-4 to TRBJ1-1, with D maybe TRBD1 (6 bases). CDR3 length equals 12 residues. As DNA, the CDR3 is TGTGCCAGCAGTTTCGTCACCGGACAGAAACTCTTT. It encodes CASSFVTGQKLF.

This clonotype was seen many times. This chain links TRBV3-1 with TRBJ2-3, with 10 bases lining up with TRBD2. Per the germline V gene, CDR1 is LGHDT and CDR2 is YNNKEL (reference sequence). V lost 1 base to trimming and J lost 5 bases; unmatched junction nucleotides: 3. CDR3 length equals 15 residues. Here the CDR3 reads CASSQASGSGDTQYF. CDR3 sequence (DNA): TGTGCCAGCAGCCAAGCTAGCGGGAGCGGAGATACGCAGTATTTT.

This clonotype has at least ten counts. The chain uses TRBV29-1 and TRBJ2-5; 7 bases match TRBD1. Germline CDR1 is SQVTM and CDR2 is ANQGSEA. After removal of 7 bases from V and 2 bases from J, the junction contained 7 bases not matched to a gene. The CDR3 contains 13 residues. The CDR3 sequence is CSERTGQQETQYF. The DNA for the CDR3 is TGCAGCGAGAGGACAGGTCAACAAGAGACCCAGTACTTC. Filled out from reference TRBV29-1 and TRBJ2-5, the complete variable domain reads SAVISQKPSRDICQRGTSLTIQCQVDSQVTMMFWYRQQPGQSLTLIATANQGSEATYESGFVIDKFPISRPNLTFSTLTVSNMSPEDSSIYLCSERTGQQETQYFGPGTRLLVL.

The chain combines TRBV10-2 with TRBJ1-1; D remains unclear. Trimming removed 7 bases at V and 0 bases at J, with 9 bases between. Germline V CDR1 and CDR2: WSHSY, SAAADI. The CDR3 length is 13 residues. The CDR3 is CASTIGMNTEAFF. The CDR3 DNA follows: TGCGCCAGCACTATAGGGATGAACACTGAAGCTTTCTTT.

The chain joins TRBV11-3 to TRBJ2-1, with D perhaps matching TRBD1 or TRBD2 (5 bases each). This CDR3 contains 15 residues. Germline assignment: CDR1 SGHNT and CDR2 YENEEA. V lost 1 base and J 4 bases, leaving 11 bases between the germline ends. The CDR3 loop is CASSLAPGPYNEQFF. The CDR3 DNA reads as TGTGCCAGCAGCTTAGCTCCGGGACCATACAATGAGCAGTTCTTC.

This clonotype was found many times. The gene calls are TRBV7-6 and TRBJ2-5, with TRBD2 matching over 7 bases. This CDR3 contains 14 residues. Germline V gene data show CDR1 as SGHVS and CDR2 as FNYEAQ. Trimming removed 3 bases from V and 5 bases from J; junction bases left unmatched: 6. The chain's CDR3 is CASSFQDSGETQYF. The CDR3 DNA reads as TGTGCCAGCAGCTTCCAAGATAGCGGGGAGACCCAGTACTTC.

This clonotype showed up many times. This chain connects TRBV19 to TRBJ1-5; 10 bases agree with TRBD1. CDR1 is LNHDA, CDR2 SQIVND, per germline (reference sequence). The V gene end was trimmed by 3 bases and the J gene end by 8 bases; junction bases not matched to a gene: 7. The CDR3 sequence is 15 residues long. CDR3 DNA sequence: TGTGCCAGTAGTATGGAGGGACAGGGGATTAAGCCCCAGCATTTT. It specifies CASSMEGQGIKPQHF.

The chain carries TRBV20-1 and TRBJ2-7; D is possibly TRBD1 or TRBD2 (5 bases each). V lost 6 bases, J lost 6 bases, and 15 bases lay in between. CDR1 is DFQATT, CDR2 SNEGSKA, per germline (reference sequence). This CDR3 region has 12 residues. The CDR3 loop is CSAWDGRPEQYF. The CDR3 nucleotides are TGCAGTGCGTGGGACGGACGGCCCGAGCAGTACTTC.

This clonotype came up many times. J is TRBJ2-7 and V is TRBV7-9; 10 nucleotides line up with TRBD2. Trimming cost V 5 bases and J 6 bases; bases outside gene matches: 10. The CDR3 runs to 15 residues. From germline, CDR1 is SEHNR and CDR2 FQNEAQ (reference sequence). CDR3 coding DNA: TGTGCCAGCAGCCCGCGGACTAGCGGTCAGATCGAGCAGTACTTC. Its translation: CASSPRTSGQIEQYF.

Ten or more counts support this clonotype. CDR3 protein: CASSAGTSGRGEQYF. The CDR3 coding sequence is TGTGCCAGCTCCGCAGGGACTAGCGGGAGGGGCGAGCAGTACTTC. The chain links TRBV18 to TRBJ2-7; 16 bases align to TRBD2. The CDR3 is made up of 15 amino acids. Germline CDR1 and CDR2: KGHSH and LQKENI. J gave up 6 bases and V 6 bases, and 5 bases lay outside the gene matches.

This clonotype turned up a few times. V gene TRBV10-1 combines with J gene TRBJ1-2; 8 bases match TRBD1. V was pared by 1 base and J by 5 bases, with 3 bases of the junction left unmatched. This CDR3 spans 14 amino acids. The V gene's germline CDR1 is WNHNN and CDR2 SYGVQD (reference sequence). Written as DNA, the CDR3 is TGCGCCAGCAGTGAGTTTCGGACAGGGTATGGCTACACCTTC. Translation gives CASSEFRTGYGYTF.

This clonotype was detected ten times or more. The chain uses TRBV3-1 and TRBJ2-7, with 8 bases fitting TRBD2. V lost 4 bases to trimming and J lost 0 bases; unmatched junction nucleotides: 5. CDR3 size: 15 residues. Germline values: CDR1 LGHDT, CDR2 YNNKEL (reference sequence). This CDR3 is CASSRAGAGSYEQYF. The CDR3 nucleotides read TGTGCCAGCAGCCGAGCGGGAGCCGGCTCCTACGAGCAGTACTTC.

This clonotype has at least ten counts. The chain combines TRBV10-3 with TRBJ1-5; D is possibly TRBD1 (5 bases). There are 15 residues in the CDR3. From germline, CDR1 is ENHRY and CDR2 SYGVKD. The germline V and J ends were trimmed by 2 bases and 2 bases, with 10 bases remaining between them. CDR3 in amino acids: CAISEQGRGNQPQHF. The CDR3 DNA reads TGTGCCATCAGTGAGCAGGGAAGGGGCAATCAGCCCCAGCATTTT.

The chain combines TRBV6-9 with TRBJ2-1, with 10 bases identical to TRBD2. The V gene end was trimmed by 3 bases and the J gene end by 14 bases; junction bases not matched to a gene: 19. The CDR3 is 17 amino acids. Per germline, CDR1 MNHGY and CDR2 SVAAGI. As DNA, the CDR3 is TGTGCCAGCAGTTACCGGAGCGGGAGGGCTTCATATGGGTTTAAGTTCTTC. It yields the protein CASSYRSGRASYGFKFF.

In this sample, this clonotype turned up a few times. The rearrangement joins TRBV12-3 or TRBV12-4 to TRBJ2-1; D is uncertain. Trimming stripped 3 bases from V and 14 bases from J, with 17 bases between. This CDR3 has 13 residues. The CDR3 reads CASSFGQPSGEFF. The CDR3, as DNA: TGTGCCAGCAGTTTCGGGCAGCCAAGTGGGGAGTTCTTC.